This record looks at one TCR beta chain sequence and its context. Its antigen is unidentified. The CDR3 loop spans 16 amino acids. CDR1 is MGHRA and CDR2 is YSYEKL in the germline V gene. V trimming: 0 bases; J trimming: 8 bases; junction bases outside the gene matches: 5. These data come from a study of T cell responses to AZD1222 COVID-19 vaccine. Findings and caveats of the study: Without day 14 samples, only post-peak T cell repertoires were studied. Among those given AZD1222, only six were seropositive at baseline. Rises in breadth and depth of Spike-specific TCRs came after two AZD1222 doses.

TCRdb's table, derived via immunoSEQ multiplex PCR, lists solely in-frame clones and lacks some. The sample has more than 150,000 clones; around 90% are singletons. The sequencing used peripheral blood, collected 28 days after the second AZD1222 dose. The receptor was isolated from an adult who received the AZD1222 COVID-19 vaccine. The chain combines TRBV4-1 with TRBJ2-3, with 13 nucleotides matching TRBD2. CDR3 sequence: CASSQDRLAGGVTQYF. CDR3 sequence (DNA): TGCGCCAGCAGCCAAGATAGACTAGCGGGAGGCGTTACGCAGTATTTT.